Listed below are T cell receptor beta chains from one sample, sequenced in a study of beta chain features in type 1 diabetes. Using immunoSEQ multiplex PCR, the repertoire was profiled, and TCRdb retains in-frame clones only, with some absent. Of about 340,000 clones listed, about a tenth are singletons. What was sequenced was central memory CD4+ T cells from blood. The receptors derive from a young man with type 1 diabetes. The CDR3 runs from the conserved cysteine through the conserved F or W. The D gene is left open where the match is weak. Clone size appears in some rows only: once, few, many, or a class for an expanded clone.

V: TRBV29-1; size: NA; J: TRBJ2-5; D: TRBD2; CDR3: CSVDRAGGQETQYF; DNA: TGCAGCGTTGACAGAGCGGGGGGTCAAGAGACCCAGTACTTC
V: TRBV13; size: once; J: TRBJ1-2; D: NA; CDR3: CASSLGQGYGYTF; DNA: TGTGCCAGCAGCTTAGGCCAAGGGTATGGCTACACCTTC
V: TRBV10-3; size: few; J: TRBJ2-5; D: TRBD2; CDR3: CAISEPTSGVETQYF; DNA: TGTGCCATCAGTGAGCCGACTAGCGGGGTAGAGACCCAGTACTTC
V: TRBV7-9; size: NA; J: TRBJ1-5; D: NA; CDR3: CASSLANSNQPQHF; DNA: TGTGCCAGCAGCTTGGCCAATAGCAATCAGCCCCAGCATTTT
V: TRBV27; size: few; J: TRBJ2-7; D: TRBD1; CDR3: CASSTVGTGVYEQYF; DNA: TGTGCCAGCAGCACAGTTGGGACAGGGGTCTACGAGCAGTACTTC
V: TRBV7-2; size: few; J: TRBJ2-7; D: NA; CDR3: CASSSGPLAGQYF; DNA: TGTGCCAGCAGCTCAGGGCCTCTAGCAGGGCAGTACTTC
V: TRBV7-9; size: few; J: TRBJ1-5; D: TRBD1; CDR3: CASSRTGDSNQPQHF; DNA: TGTGCCAGCAGTAGGACAGGGGATAGCAATCAGCCCCAGCATTTT
V: TRBV6-5; size: few; J: TRBJ2-2; D: NA; CDR3: CASTRSGTGELFF; DNA: TGTGCCAGCACGAGGTCCGGGACCGGGGAGCTGTTTTTT
V: TRBV11-2; size: few; J: TRBJ2-5; D: NA; CDR3: CASSLAAGSQETQYF; DNA: TGTGCCAGCAGCTTAGCGGCAGGGTCACAAGAGACCCAGTACTTC
V: TRBV5-4; size: few; J: TRBJ2-5; D: TRBD2; CDR3: CASSLSGAGGPGLETQYF; DNA: TGTGCCAGCAGCTTGTCGGGAGCGGGGGGGCCTGGATTGGAGACCCAGTACTTC